This T cell receptor (beta chain) was retrieved from a study of prognosis after radiotherapy for stage I lung cancer. Study-wide context: The biologically effective dose of the SBRT radiotherapy was at least 100 Gy, given over 3 to 5 fractions.

Genomic DNA was subjected to two-round multiplex PCR for amplification of TCR beta CDR3. Initially, in first-round PCR, primers specific to each TRBV and TRBJ gene were used. The second round of PCR employed universal primers. TCRdb redid the calling of the multiplex PCR reads with MiXCR, one entry per CDR3 protein. This table holds about 27,000 distinct CDR3 sequences, approximately 31% found once. Study results and caveats: Reports indicated that TRBV and TRBJ gene usage differed between patients with and without metastases, including differences in roughly 10 V and a couple of J genes after SBRT.

Notes on this clonotype: Its antigen is not identified. This is likely an artifact of a read error, given a far larger clone one base away.

Germline CDR1 MRHNA, CDR2 SNTAGT. The CDR3 covers 15 residues. The source is a donor aged 50 or older with non-small cell lung cancer. Sequenced material: PBMCs, taken before or after stereotactic body radiation therapy (not recorded which). This rearrangement joins TRBV6-4 to TRBJ1-3; D is unclear. CDR3 region: CASSYSVGFGNTIYF. The CDR3 region has the DNA TGTGCCAGCAGTTACTCAGTGGGGTTTGGAAACACCATATATTTT.